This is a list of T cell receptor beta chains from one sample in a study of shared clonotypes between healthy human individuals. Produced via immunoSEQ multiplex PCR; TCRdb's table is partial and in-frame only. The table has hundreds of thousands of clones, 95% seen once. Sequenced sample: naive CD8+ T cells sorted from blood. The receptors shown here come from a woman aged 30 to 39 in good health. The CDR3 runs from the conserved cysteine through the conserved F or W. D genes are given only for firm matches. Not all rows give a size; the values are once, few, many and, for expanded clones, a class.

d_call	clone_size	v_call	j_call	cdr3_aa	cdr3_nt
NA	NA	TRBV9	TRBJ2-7	CASSVEGEGYEQYF	TGTGCCAGCAGCGTAGAGGGGGAGGGCTACGAGCAGTACTTC
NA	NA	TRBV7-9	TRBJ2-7	CASSKIDSHEQYF	TGTGCCAGCAGCAAAATAGACAGCCACGAGCAGTACTTC
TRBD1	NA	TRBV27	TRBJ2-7	CASSLSPGTGFHEQYF	TGTGCCAGCAGTTTATCTCCCGGGACAGGGTTCCACGAGCAGTACTTC
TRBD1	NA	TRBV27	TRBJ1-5	CASSLRQGNQPQHF	TGTGCCAGCAGTTTAAGACAGGGTAATCAGCCCCAGCATTTT
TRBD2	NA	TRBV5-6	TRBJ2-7	CASSNGLANSYEQYF	TGTGCCAGCAGCAACGGACTAGCAAACTCGTACGAGCAGTACTTC
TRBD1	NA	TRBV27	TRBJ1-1	CASSPLPTGATEAFF	TGTGCCAGCAGCCCACTACCGACAGGGGCGACTGAAGCTTTCTTT
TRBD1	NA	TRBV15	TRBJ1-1	CATRRQGGTEAFF	TGTGCCACCAGAAGACAGGGTGGTACTGAAGCTTTCTTT
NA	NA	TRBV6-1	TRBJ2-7	CASSDPHRNPYEQYF	TGTGCCAGCAGTGACCCTCACCGGAACCCGTACGAGCAGTACTTC
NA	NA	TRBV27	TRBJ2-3	CASSLTWTRDTQYF	TGTGCCAGCAGTTTAACTTGGACAAGAGATACGCAGTATTTT
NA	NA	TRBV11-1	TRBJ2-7	CASSNPSYEQYF	TGTGCCAGCAGCAACCCTTCCTACGAGCAGTACTTC
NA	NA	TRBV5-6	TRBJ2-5	CASSFGETQYF	TGTGCCAGCAGCTTCGGAGAGACCCAGTACTTC
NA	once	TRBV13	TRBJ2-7	CASSSTPRGQYEQYF	TGTGCCAGCAGCTCCACCCCTCGTGGCCAATACGAGCAGTACTTC
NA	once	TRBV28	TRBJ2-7	CASSPDSSYEQYF	TGTGCCAGCAGTCCAGACAGCTCCTACGAGCAGTACTTC
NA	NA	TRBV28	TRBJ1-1	CASSLTLLGNTEAFF	TGTGCCAGCAGTTTAACACTACTGGGGAACACTGAAGCTTTCTTT